This T cell receptor beta chain was recorded in a study of glioma-infiltrating T cells. Study-level findings and limits: Above-expected tissue-blood divergence occurred in all gliomas, most in low-grade ones.

The CDR3 is made up of 13 amino acids. From germline, CDR1 is MNHEY and CDR2 SMNVEV (reference sequence). Using RNA template, CDR3s of TCR alpha and beta were amplified with iRepertoire arm-PCR. TCRdb independently ran MiXCR on the multiplex PCR reads; one entry per CDR3 protein. The sample lists roughly 100,000 distinct CDR3 sequences, about 30% occurring once. On this clonotype itself: Its antigen is not identified. The junction shows a germline mismatch at one end, possibly a read error.

The source is a human donor with low-grade glioma or glioblastoma, undergoing nonglioma brain surgery, or in good health (not recorded which). The chain carries TRBV27 and TRBJ2-1; D is unclear. The sequenced sample consisted of glioma tissue, nonneoplastic brain tissue, or PBMCs (not recorded which). DNA of the CDR3: TGCGCCAGCAGCCCCACCGGGTACAATGAGCAGCTCTTC. Translating gives CASSPTGYNEQLF.